These T cell receptor beta chains were read from a single sample in a study of T cell changes during pregnancy in multiple sclerosis. Some clones are missing from TCRdb's copy, which holds only in-frame ones; the method was immunoSEQ multiplex PCR. The sample includes 90,000 to 150,000 clones, approximately 94% of them seen just once. Specimen: peripheral blood, collected before pregnancy. The receptors were gathered from a female donor with multiple sclerosis, enrolled in a pregnancy study. Each CDR3 is given with its conserved first and last residue. The D gene is left open where the match is weak. Expanded clones get a size class; other rows say once, few or many, or leave the size out.

d_call | clone_size | j_call | v_call | cdr3_nt | cdr3_aa
NA | few | TRBJ1-2 | TRBV6-6 | TGTGCCAGCACGAATCGGGGGGCTGCCTATGGCTACACCTTC | CASTNRGAAYGYTF
TRBD1 | NA | TRBJ1-2 | TRBV2 | TGTGCCAGCCGGGACAGGACCTATGGCTACACCTTC | CASRDRTYGYTF
TRBD1 | few | TRBJ2-7 | TRBV10-1 | TGCGCCAGCAGTGGGGACAGCTACGAGCAGTACTTC | CASSGDSYEQYF
NA | NA | TRBJ2-1 | TRBV28 | TGTGCCAGCAGTTTATTACCAGACCCCATAGAGGTCTTC | CASSLLPDPIEVF
TRBD2 | NA | TRBJ2-3 | TRBV9 | TGTGCCAGCAGCGTTAGTAGCGGGCGCGGCACAGATACGCAGTATTTT | CASSVSSGRGTDTQYF
NA | NA | TRBJ2-2 | TRBV11-2 | TGTGCCAGCAGCTTCCGGGGTCTCACCGGGGAGCTGTTTTTT | CASSFRGLTGELFF
NA | NA | TRBJ2-7 | TRBV27 | TGTGCCAGCAGTTCGACTACGTGGAACGAGCAGTACTTC | CASSSTTWNEQYF
NA | NA | TRBJ1-1 | TRBV19 | TGTGCCAGTAGTATCGGAGTAATGAACACTGAAGCTTTCTTT | CASSIGVMNTEAFF
TRBD2 | few | TRBJ2-7 | TRBV5-4 | TGTGCCAGCAGCTTGGGAGCGGGAGTAGTGTATCAGTACTTC | CASSLGAGVVYQYF
TRBD1 | NA | TRBJ1-5 | TRBV5-5 | TGTGCCAGCAGGCGGACAGGGGAGGGCAATCAGCCCCAGCATTTT | CASRRTGEGNQPQHF
NA | NA | TRBJ1-3 | TRBV6-5 | TGTGCCAGCAGTTACAGGGGGGGAAACACCATATATTTT | CASSYRGGNTIYF
TRBD1 | NA | TRBJ1-1 | TRBV9 | TGTGCCAGCAGCCTAGGACAGGGTGCCACTGAAGCTTTCTTT | CASSLGQGATEAFF
TRBD1 | NA | TRBJ2-7 | TRBV27 | TGTGCCAGCAGTTTATCCACAGGGGAAACCTACGAGCAGTACTTC | CASSLSTGETYEQYF
NA | NA | TRBJ1-5 | TRBV15 | TGTGCCACCAGCAAGGGGCTTATCAGCAATCAGCCCCAGCATTTT | CATSKGLISNQPQHF
TRBD1 | NA | TRBJ1-6 | TRBV4-1 | TGCGCCAGCAGCCAAGATAGAGGGGGCGGTTCACCCCTCCACTTT | CASSQDRGGGSPLHF
TRBD1 | NA | TRBJ2-7 | TRBV27 | TGTGCCAGCAGTTTAAGGGTGAGACAGGGAAGGTACGAGCAGTACTTC | CASSLRVRQGRYEQYF
NA | NA | TRBJ2-7 | TRBV6-4 | TGTGCCAGCAGTGAAGGGGCCTCCCGGAAGCAGTACTTC | CASSEGASRKQYF